This T cell receptor (beta chain) was sequenced for a study of vaccination and CD4 T cells after COVID-19. At the level of the study: Convalescent individuals numbered four females and six males, two being Hispanic. Ranging from 14 to 241, the interval between dose two and post-vaccine sampling had a median of about ten weeks.

The CDR3 has 15 residues. Per the germline V gene, CDR1 is MNHEY and CDR2 is SVGAGI. Trimming left V 0 bases short and J 0 bases short, with 9 bases between. On this clonotype: Its antigen is undetermined.

The time point here: late sampling 161 to 241 days after vaccination in three convalescent patients. Treatment specified: approximately nine-day PBMC culture with coronavirus spike peptide pools or control peptides (ViraFEST assay). Fresh replacement IL-2 medium substituted for half the medium on days 3 and 7. With the Oncomine TCR Beta short-read assay, DNA from cultured CD4+ T cells was sequenced. Investigators isolated genomic DNA from cultured CD4+ T cells. TCRdb passed the PCR reads through MiXCR, listing each CDR3 protein once. The sample records over 20,000 distinct CDR3 sequences, 30% being singletons.

Here the sequenced sample was CD4+ T cells from blood, cultured in vitro, taken about 7 months after SARS-CoV-2 vaccination. The chain joins TRBV6-5 to TRBJ2-7; TRBD1 might be the D (6 bases). The TCR sequence derives from a human donor who had recovered from COVID-19. CDR3 sequence reads: CASSYSQDSSYEQYF. CDR3 nucleotide sequence: TGTGCCAGCAGTTACTCACAGGACAGCTCCTACGAGCAGTACTTC.